This T cell receptor (beta chain) was captured by sequencing in a study of metastatic and nonmetastatic thyroid tumors. Study context: Comparison of repertoires was carried out across blood and tumor or nodule tissue from malignant and benign thyroid patients.

Authors' analysis steps: The study's classifier, a distant-metastasis tool for papillary thyroid cancer, was built using CDR3 differences across clinicopathological groups. TCRdb re-clonotyped the PCR reads via MiXCR. TCRdb's processing, not the study's, gives the V and J calls here. This sample has about 34,000 clones, with under 40% found just once. A few counts support this clone. What it binds is unknown. Points from the study as a whole: It was reportedly found that TCR beta diversity was significantly higher in malignant thyroid tumors than in benign nodules, a difference seen in both blood and tumor samples.

V lost 5 bases and J lost 5; bases outside the gene matches: 6. Germline V gives CDR1 SEHNR, CDR2 FQNEAQ (reference sequence). This CDR3 is 13 amino acids long. None of the patients had undergone any treatment ahead of thyroid surgery. Sequenced: tumor tissue. The J gene is TRBJ2-7, the V gene TRBV7-9, with 7 bases lining up with TRBD1. This receptor was taken from a female donor with papillary thyroid cancer or a benign thyroid nodule (not recorded which). Some clones in this sample may be carry-over from other donors' samples. The chain's CDR3 is CASSKDRVDEQYF. CDR3 coding DNA: TGTGCCAGCAGCAAAGACAGGGTGGACGAGCAGTACTTC.